The sequence of this T cell receptor beta chain was determined in a study of OX40 agonist ivuxolimab in advanced cancers. Study context: The dose-escalation cohort had hepatocellular carcinoma, melanoma, renal cell or head and neck cancer.

This clone appeared once. Its antigen is as yet unknown. Other DNA sequences in the sample encode the same CDR3. Study-wide results and caveats: Clonal expansion by week 6 occurred in CD4+ and CD8+ blood T cells (at 0.1 to 3.0 mg/kg). Partial responders treated at 0.1-3.0 mg/kg exhibited clonal expansion among the lowest measured. Part of the nonresponder group also had normalized T-cell clonal expansion that was low.

CDR1 is MNHNY, CDR2 SVGAGI, per germline (reference sequence). The CDR3 length is 13 residues. The germline V and J ends were trimmed by 4 bases and 3 bases, with 9 bases remaining between them. Repertoires were generated with immunoSEQ multiplex PCR, while TCRdb's copy carries only in-frame clones and drops some. Of around 80,000 clones detected, approximately 86% appear once; the ten largest clones hold about 0.72%. The clonotype was recovered from an adult with an advanced solid tumor such as melanoma, head and neck, liver or kidney cancer. The V gene is TRBV6-6, the J gene TRBJ1-2, with D tentatively TRBD1 (6 bases). Source: CD4+ or CD8+ T cells sorted from blood, taken in a trial of the OX40 agonist ivuxolimab. In nucleotides, the CDR3 is TGTGCCAGCAGTTCGACAGGTGACTATGGCTACACCTTC. This codes for CASSSTGDYGYTF.